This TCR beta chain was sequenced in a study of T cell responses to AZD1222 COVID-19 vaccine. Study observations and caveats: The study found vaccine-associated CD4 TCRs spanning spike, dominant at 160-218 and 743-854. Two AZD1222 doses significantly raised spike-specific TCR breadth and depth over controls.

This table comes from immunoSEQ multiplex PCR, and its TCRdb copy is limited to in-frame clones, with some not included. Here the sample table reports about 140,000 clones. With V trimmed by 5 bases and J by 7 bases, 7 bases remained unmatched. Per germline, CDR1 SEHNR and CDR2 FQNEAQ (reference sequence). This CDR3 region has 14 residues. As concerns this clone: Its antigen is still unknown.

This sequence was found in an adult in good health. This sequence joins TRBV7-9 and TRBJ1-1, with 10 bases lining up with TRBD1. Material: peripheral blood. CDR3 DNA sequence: TGTGCCAGCAGCCCAGACAGGGGGCCCCTTGAAGCTTTCTTT. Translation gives CASSPDRGPLEAFF.